The subject of this entry is one TCR beta chain. The repertoire was sequenced with immunoSEQ multiplex PCR; TCRdb's copy has only in-frame clones and lacks some. The profile shows 250,000 to 350,000 clones, 89% of them singletons. This sample is part of a study of blood T cell repertoires in COVID-19. Looking at the study overall: T cells, B-cell-depleted T cells, or PBMCs supplied cDNA or gDNA.

With 1 base removed from V and 3 bases from J, the gap between germline ends came to 10 bases. This CDR3 is 14 amino acids long. Germline V gene data show CDR1 as SGHDN and CDR2 as FVKESK. Material: peripheral blood. The clonotype comes from a woman aged 40 to 50 who had recovered from COVID-19. The rearrangement links TRBV14 to TRBJ2-7; D unclear. In nucleotides, the CDR3 is TGTGCCAGCAGCCAAGGACTGCTAGACTACGAGCAGTACTTC. Amino acids: CASSQGLLDYEQYF.